A selection of T cell receptor beta chains follows, all from one sample in a study of T cell changes during pregnancy in multiple sclerosis. Assay used: immunoSEQ multiplex PCR; TCRdb lists only in-frame clones, some missing. The profile shows under 100,000 clones, around 96% of them singletons. The sequences come from peripheral blood, collected in the second trimester of pregnancy. These receptors were obtained from a female donor with multiple sclerosis, enrolled in a pregnancy study. The conserved cysteine and the conserved F or W are not part of the CDR3 here.

v_gene,j_gene,CDR3aa
TRBV5-8,TRBJ2-1,ASSHNRGSYNEQF
TRBV11-3,TRBJ1-1,ASSFRGMNTEAF
TRBV23-1,TRBJ2-5,ASSHRGTRTGQGRVRETQY
TRBV2,TRBJ2-1,ATSGQGMNEQF
TRBV10-3,TRBJ2-7,AISAGTSGSYEQY
TRBV7-7,TRBJ2-1,ASSGGLGNEQF
TRBV2,TRBJ1-5,ASRPTGTLSQPQH
TRBV4-3,TRBJ1-2,ASSQDRLGGDYGYT
TRBV2,TRBJ2-1,ASSGQTARTYNEQF
TRBV18,TRBJ2-3,ASSGSGATDTQY
TRBV11-2,TRBJ2-1,ASSLGRGLALSQF
TRBV11-2,TRBJ2-2,ASSLTGRTGELF
TRBV5-1,TRBJ1-1,ASSLATVNTEAF
TRBV9,TRBJ2-2,ASSDPFSGIGELF
TRBV15,TRBJ2-5,ATSRPKETQY
TRBV18,TRBJ2-1,ASSLLGADEQF
TRBV6-5,TRBJ1-5,ASSYRETNQPQH
TRBV21-1,TRBJ2-7,ASLLQDYSPYEQY
TRBV10-2,TRBJ1-1,ASSESQARNTEAF
TRBV9,TRBJ1-4,ASSAAGQGDEKLF
TRBV5-1,TRBJ2-1,ASSLRTSGRNNEQF
TRBV19,TRBJ2-1,ASSLAGVASYNEQF
TRBV7-2,TRBJ1-5,ASSLDSPGVIQPQH
TRBV5-1,TRBJ1-1,ASSLGTEAF
TRBV7-4,TRBJ1-5,ASSDDHTGGDQPQH
TRBV28,TRBJ1-1,ASSFGGNSVTEAF
TRBV28,TRBJ1-1,ASSATGIWGTEAF
TRBV5-5,TRBJ2-7,ASSVPMSEQY
TRBV27,TRBJ2-7,ASRQGTSGLYEQY
TRBV5-4,TRBJ2-1,ASSLDSGRSYNEQF
TRBV9,TRBJ2-7,ASSPRDRNPHEQY
TRBV13,TRBJ2-5,ASSESQGAQETQY
TRBV7-9,TRBJ1-1,ASSLGQMNTEAF
TRBV6-5,TRBJ1-2,ASSYSTAINYGYT
TRBV27,TRBJ1-2,ASSLRGPYYGYT
TRBV28,TRBJ1-2,ASRAPGQGGGYT
TRBV5-6,TRBJ2-7,ASSFPGLDEDEQY